This T cell receptor beta chain was identified during a study of T cell clonotyping in hematopoietic cell transplantation. Study-wide findings and caveats: Few recipient clonotypes overlapped donors; over 95% were de novo at given depth. Pathologically expanded recipient clonotypes increased progressively from day 30 to day 180 as diversity fell. Without cell sorting, CD4 versus CD8 contributions remain unresolved. Graft donor and pretransplant recipient Inverse Simpson Index values predicted broader posttransplant TCR diversity.

This CDR3 contains 14 residues. The ends were cut back, 6 bases at V and 2 bases at J, with 13 bases in the middle. The germline gives CDR1 LNHDA, CDR2 SQIVND (reference sequence). A remark on this clone: The antigen remains unidentified.

Using immunoSEQ multiplex PCR, the repertoire was profiled, and TCRdb retains in-frame clones only, with some absent. The sample carries fewer than 70,000 clones, about 93% recorded once. Sample: peripheral blood mononuclear cells. The rearrangement links TRBV19 to TRBJ1-1; D gene unclear. This receptor was identified in a man aged 45-60 years in good health. Some clones in this sample may be carry-over from other donors' samples. CDR3 DNA sequence: TGTGCCAGTAGGAAGGGAGACGGAAACACTGAAGCTTTCTTT. Amino acids: CASRKGDGNTEAFF.